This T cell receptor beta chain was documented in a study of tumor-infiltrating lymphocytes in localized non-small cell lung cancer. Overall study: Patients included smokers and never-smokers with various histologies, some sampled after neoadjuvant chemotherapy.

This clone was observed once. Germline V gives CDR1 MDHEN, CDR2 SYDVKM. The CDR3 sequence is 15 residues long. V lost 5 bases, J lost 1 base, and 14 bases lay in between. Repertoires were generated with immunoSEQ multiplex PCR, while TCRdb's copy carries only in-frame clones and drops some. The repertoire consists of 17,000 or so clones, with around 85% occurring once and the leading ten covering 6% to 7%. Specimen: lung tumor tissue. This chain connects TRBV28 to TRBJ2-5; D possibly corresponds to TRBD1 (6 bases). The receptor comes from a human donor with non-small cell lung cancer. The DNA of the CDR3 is TGTGCCAGCAGTGGGTTCGAGGGGGTCCAAGAGACCCAGTACTTC. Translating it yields CASSGFEGVQETQYF.